This paragraph covers one TCR beta chain sequence. The sample comes from a study of blood T cell repertoires in COVID-19. Overall study: Spain, Italy and the United States supplied samples that represented acute and convalescent COVID-19.

Germline V gene sequence: CDR1 LNHNV, CDR2 YYDKDF (reference sequence). Trimming at V came to 5 bases and at J to 6 bases, leaving 10 bases not matched to a gene. The CDR3 covers 15 residues. Data came from immunoSEQ multiplex PCR; TCRdb stores just in-frame clones and leaves some out. The sample yields about 60,000 clones, around 83% seen once. What was sequenced was peripheral blood. This chain joins TRBV15 and TRBJ2-3; 8 positions match TRBD1. The clonotype originates from a man in his fifties with COVID-19, enrolled during active disease. DNA for the CDR3: TGTGCCACCAGCCCCGATGCAGGGGGCCAGGATACGCAGTATTTT. Amino acid sequence: CATSPDAGGQDTQYF.